This TCR beta chain emerged from a study of blood T cell repertoires in COVID-19. Study summary: Whether acute or convalescent, the COVID-19 samples came from the United States, Italy and Spain. Nucleic acid was either cDNA or gDNA, and it came from T cells, B-cell-depleted T cells, or PBMCs.

Original handling: From reference gene primer amplification, estimates of nucleated cell counts were derived. Profiled with immunoSEQ multiplex PCR; TCRdb holds only in-frame clones, not every one. That table is the source of V, J and clone size, and D and trimming were worked out from the DNA. This sample yields more than 60,000 clones, of which around 88% are seen a single time; less than 7.5% belongs to the top ten. Patients at the Seattle site were enrolled during active infection and followed longitudinally. With 8 bases removed from V and 8 bases from J, the gap between germline ends came to 18 bases. Looked up from germline, CDR1 is SNHLY and CDR2 is FYNNEI. The CDR3 sequence is 14 residues long.

Sequenced input: peripheral blood. The chain links TRBV2 to TRBJ1-4; D perhaps matches TRBD1 (6 bases). This TCR was sampled from a man at least 80 years old with COVID-19, enrolled during active disease. The CDR3 DNA follows: TGTGCCAGCGGCTCGGGGGGGCCGGCGGAAAAACTGTTTTTT. Residues: CASGSGGPAEKLFF. Looking up the rest from reference TRBV2 and TRBJ1-4 gives the full variable domain: EPEVTQTPSHQVTQMGQEVILRCVPISNHLYFYWYRQILGQKVEFLVSFYNNEISEKSEIFDDQFSVERPDGSNFTLKIRSTKLEDSAMYFCASGSGGPAEKLFFGSGTQLSVL.